Each of the 30 T cell receptor beta chains below was sequenced from the same sample in a study of identical twins. TCRdb re-called the 5' RACE reads with MiXCR, one entry per CDR3 protein. The sample lists 350,000 to 500,000 distinct CDR3 sequences, under 20% occurring once. Sequencing input: naive T cells sorted from blood. These receptors were obtained from a man aged 50-59 years in good health.

This clonotype was observed at least ten times. The chain carries TRBV1 and TRBJ2-7. TRBV1 is termed a pseudogene. CDR3 length: 16 residues. CDR3 coding DNA: TGCACCAGCAGCCAAGATACATCCAGACGGTCCTACGAGCAGTACTTC. Amino acids: CTSSQDTSRRSYEQYF.

This clonotype occurred a few times. For the CDR3, the DNA is TGTGCCAGCAGTAAAGGACGGGGTCCGAGCACCGGGGAGCTGTTTTTT. This gives the protein CASSKGRGPSTGELFF. This chain joins TRBV6-1 and TRBJ2-2, with D possibly matching TRBD2 (5 bases). Germline loops: CDR1 MNHNS, CDR2 SASEGT. The CDR3 contains 16 residues. V was clipped by 5 bases and J by 4 bases, with 17 bases between them.

This clonotype has a count of ten or more. The gene calls are TRBV29-1 and TRBJ2-2; weak D call: TRBD1 (6 bases). CDR3 length: 14 amino acids. Trimming cost V 7 bases and J 5 bases, with 17 bases left between them. In germline, CDR1 is SQVTM, CDR2 ANQGSEA. The CDR3 spells CSAQGGRRTGELFF. DNA of the CDR3: TGCAGCGCCCAAGGGGGACGAAGGACCGGGGAGCTGTTTTTT.

This rearrangement joins TRBV20-1 to TRBJ2-3; a possible D gene is TRBD2 (5 bases). The CDR3 sequence is 13 residues long. The germline CDR1 and CDR2 sequences are DFQATT and SNEGSKA (reference sequence). V was pared by 6 bases and J by 0 bases, with 10 bases between. The CDR3 sequence: CSATRSSTDTQYF. DNA of the CDR3: TGCAGTGCCACTAGGTCTAGCACAGATACGCAGTATTTT.

This clonotype was recorded a few times. The V and J genes are TRBV20-1 and TRBJ2-4; no firm D call. Germline V gives CDR1 DFQATT, CDR2 SNEGSKA (reference sequence). CDR3 length: 14 residues. With 6 bases removed from V and 3 bases from J, the gap between germline ends came to 15 bases. CDR3 sequence reads: CSAARWAVKNIQYF. The CDR3 nucleotides are TGCAGTGCCGCAAGATGGGCGGTCAAAAACATTCAGTACTTC.

The J gene is TRBJ2-7, the V gene TRBV7-9; tentatively, D is TRBD1 (6 bases). The germline V and J ends were trimmed by 4 bases and 7 bases, with 14 bases remaining between them. The CDR3 sequence is 13 residues long. Germline V gives CDR1 SEHNR, CDR2 FQNEAQ (reference sequence). The CDR3 sequence: CASSSRQVMEQYF. DNA for the CDR3: TGTGCCAGCAGCTCAAGACAGGTCATGGAGCAGTACTTC.

This clonotype was observed a few times. The V and J genes are TRBV15 and TRBJ2-7, with D tentatively TRBD1 (5 bases). The V end was cut by 0 bases, the J end by 6 bases, with 9 bases between. CDR1 is LNHNV, CDR2 YYDKDF, per germline (reference sequence). The length of the CDR3 is 13 residues. CDR3 residues: CATSRDGHGEQYF. Written as DNA, the CDR3 is TGTGCCACCAGCAGAGATGGACACGGCGAGCAGTACTTC.

This clonotype was seen only a few times. The rearrangement uses TRBV7-2 and TRBJ2-1; D possibly uses TRBD1 or TRBD2 (5 bases each). Germline CDR1 SGHTA, CDR2 FQGNSA. The CDR3 consists of 14 residues. V was shortened by 4 bases and J by 5 bases, with 12 bases between the two germline ends. The CDR3 bases are TGTGCCAGCAGCTCCCCGGGGCTAAACAATGAGCAGTTCTTC. As protein: CASSSPGLNNEQFF.

CDR3 sequence: CASRKTQGRLLMNTEAFF. CDR3 nucleotide sequence: TGTGCCAGCAGGAAGACACAGGGGCGATTACTTATGAACACTGAAGCTTTCTTT. This chain links TRBV28 with TRBJ1-1, with TRBD1 identical over 7 bases. Germline loops: CDR1 MDHEN, CDR2 SYDVKM. The V segment lost 6 bases and the J segment 0 bases; nucleotides outside the gene matches: 16. The CDR3 consists of 18 residues.

This clonotype was detected only a few times. The chain has TRBV10-3 and TRBJ2-7; 7 bases agree with TRBD1. The CDR3 has 15 residues. J was trimmed by 1 base and V by 6 bases; bases with no gene match: 9. CDR1 is ENHRY, CDR2 SYGVKD, per germline. CDR3 sequence reads: CAIRDRRSGSYEQYF. The CDR3 DNA reads TGTGCCATCAGGGACAGGCGTAGTGGTTCCTACGAGCAGTACTTC.

The chain joins TRBV6-1 to TRBJ2-3, with 9 bases matching TRBD1. The V and J ends lost 3 bases and 4 bases, in that order; junction bases with no gene match: 5. This CDR3 is 15 amino acids long. Germline assignment: CDR1 MNHNS and CDR2 SASEGT. In nucleotides, the CDR3 is TGTGCCAGCAGTGAGGGACAGGGACTTGCAGATACGCAGTATTTT. It translates to CASSEGQGLADTQYF.

The chain joins TRBV7-2 to TRBJ2-5; D not resolved. The CDR3 extends over 12 amino acids. The V end was cut by 5 bases, the J end by 4 bases, with 8 bases between. Per the germline V gene, CDR1 is SGHTA and CDR2 is FQGNSA. CDR3 sequence: CASSQFSETQYF. The CDR3 nucleotides read TGTGCCAGCAGCCAGTTTTCAGAGACCCAGTACTTC.

This clonotype came up a few times. The chain has TRBV4-1 and TRBJ1-5, with TRBD1 identical over 7 bases. J gave up 7 bases and V 6 bases, and 12 bases lay outside the gene matches. The V gene's germline CDR1 is MGHRA and CDR2 YSYEKL. The CDR3 is 15 residues long. The CDR3 nucleotides are TGCGCCAGCAGGAGGGTGTCAGGGGGAAGACAGCCCCAGCATTTT. Protein: CASRRVSGGRQPQHF.

This clonotype was found many times. The rearrangement links TRBV6-5 to TRBJ2-6; TRBD1 matches at 7 bases. Losses at the gene ends were 0 bases for V and 1 base for J; bases not matched to a gene: 3. The V gene's germline CDR1 is MNHEY and CDR2 SVGAGI. CDR3 length: 17 amino acids. The CDR3 DNA follows: TGTGCCAGCAGTTACTCAGGGGGCTCATCTGGGGCCAACGTCCTGACTTTC. Translated, it gives CASSYSGGSSGANVLTF.

This clonotype was seen many times. This rearrangement joins TRBV20-1 to TRBJ2-5; maybe TRBD2 (6 bases). Trimming took off 3 bases at V and 9 bases at J, with 8 bases between the two ends. In germline, CDR1 is DFQATT, CDR2 SNEGSKA (reference sequence). This CDR3 has 10 residues. The CDR3 sequence is CSASRDSQYF. The CDR3 bases are TGCAGTGCTAGCCGGGACTCCCAGTACTTC.

This clonotype occurred many times. The V gene is TRBV24-1, the J gene TRBJ2-5, with 7 bases fitting TRBD1. This CDR3 is 19 amino acids long. J gave up 1 base and V 4 bases, and 17 bases lay outside the gene matches. Germline V gives CDR1 KGHDR, CDR2 SFDVKD. DNA for the CDR3: TGTGCCACCAGTGACCGTCCATATAGAGGAAGACAGGGCCAAGAGACCCAGTACTTC. Residues: CATSDRPYRGRQGQETQYF.

The chain employs TRBV4-3 and TRBJ2-3; TRBD1 agrees at 8 bases. The V segment lost 0 bases and the J segment 5 bases; nucleotides outside the gene matches: 4. CDR1 is LGHNA, CDR2 YSLEER, per germline. The CDR3 runs 15 residues. CDR3 coding DNA: TGCGCCAGCAGCCAAGATCAGGGGGCAAGAGATACGCAGTATTTT. It translates to CASSQDQGARDTQYF.

The rearrangement links TRBV20-1 to TRBJ2-7; 13 positions agree with TRBD2. The germline V gene encodes CDR1 DFQATT and CDR2 SNEGSKA (reference sequence). The CDR3 spans 15 residues. Unmatched junction bases numbered 9, after V lost 6 bases and J lost 4 bases. The CDR3 coding sequence is TGCAGTGCACTCTCACTAGCGGGGGGGCGGTACGAGCAGTACTTC. Amino acid sequence: CSALSLAGGRYEQYF.

Comment on this clonotype: This clone may be a read error of a much larger clone one base away. The V and J genes are TRBV29-1 and TRBJ2-3; no clear D gene. From germline, CDR1 is SQVTM and CDR2 ANQGSEA. V lost 8 bases and J 0 bases, leaving 12 bases between the germline ends. This CDR3 has 13 amino acids. This CDR3 reads CSIHNGSTDTQYF. The CDR3 nucleotides are TGCAGCATCCATAACGGAAGCACAGATACGCAGTATTTT.

The sample holds many counts of this clonotype. The chain recombines TRBV12-3 or TRBV12-4 with TRBJ2-2; 11 bases are a match to TRBD2. V gave up 4 bases and J gave up 6 bases; unmatched junction bases: 1. CDR3 length equals 14 residues. The CDR3 protein is CASSSLAGAGELFF. The CDR3 DNA follows: TGTGCCAGCAGTTCACTAGCGGGGGCCGGGGAGCTGTTTTTT.

Regarding this clonotype: Mismatch with germline at one junction end may stem from a read error. The chain joins TRBV6-5 to TRBJ2-7; 9 positions agree with TRBD2. The CDR3 is 14 amino acids. CDR1 and CDR2 (germline): MNHEY, SVGAGI. The chain's CDR3 is CASSFSGSSHEQYF. Written as DNA, the CDR3 is TGTGCCAGCAGTTTTAGCGGGAGCTCCCACGAGCAGTACTTC.

This rearrangement joins TRBV5-1 to TRBJ2-7; TRBD1 matches at 9 bases. J lost 5 bases, V lost 3 bases, and 9 bases had no gene match. CDR1 and CDR2 (germline): SGHRS, YFSETQ. This CDR3 region has 15 residues. Written as DNA, the CDR3 is TGCGCCAGCAGCTGGGGACAGGGTCAACTGAACGAGCAGTACTTC. It encodes CASSWGQGQLNEQYF.

This clonotype came up a few times. The rearrangement uses TRBV20-1 and TRBJ2-5; D is uncertain. From germline, CDR1 is DFQATT and CDR2 SNEGSKA (reference sequence). This CDR3 spans 13 amino acids. Deletions cut 6 bases from V and 2 bases from J, with 13 bases between. CDR3 amino acids: CSAEWAKQETQYF. Written as DNA, the CDR3 is TGCAGTGCAGAGTGGGCTAAACAAGAGACCCAGTACTTC.

This chain links TRBV7-8 with TRBJ2-5; D is ambiguous. CDR1 and CDR2 (germline): SGHVS, FQNEAQ. The germline V and J ends were trimmed by 1 base and 4 bases, with 7 bases remaining between them. There are 13 residues in the CDR3. The CDR3 spells CASSLVRAETQYF. In DNA, the CDR3 is TGTGCCAGCAGCTTAGTTCGGGCAGAGACCCAGTACTTC.

This rearrangement joins TRBV20-1 to TRBJ2-7; 12 bases are shared with TRBD2. V was pared by 6 bases and J by 5 bases, with 8 bases of the junction left unmatched. CDR1 and CDR2 from the germline V gene are DFQATT and SNEGSKA (reference sequence). The CDR3 has 14 residues. Here the CDR3 reads CSAKASGRANEQYF. In DNA form, the CDR3 reads TGCAGTGCAAAAGCTAGCGGGAGGGCCAACGAGCAGTACTTC.

The chain recombines TRBV10-3 with TRBJ2-6, with 8 bases lining up with TRBD1. CDR1 is ENHRY, CDR2 SYGVKD, per germline. V gave up 4 bases and J gave up 0 bases; unmatched junction bases: 5. This CDR3 contains 17 residues. The CDR3 DNA reads TGTGCCATCAGTGGTCAGGGGGCAACCTCTGGGGCCAACGTCCTGACTTTC. This encodes CAISGQGATSGANVLTF.

The chain joins TRBV10-3 to TRBJ2-7; 8 bases agree with TRBD2. V dropped 6 bases and J dropped 5; count of bases not matched to a gene: 9. CDR3 length equals 14 residues. Germline lookup yields CDR1 ENHRY and CDR2 SYGVKD. The DNA of the CDR3 is TGTGCCATCAGCGAGCTTCGGGAGGGCCACGAGCAGTACTTC. It translates to CAISELREGHEQYF.

This clonotype was detected many times. The J gene is TRBJ2-3, the V gene TRBV11-2; 9 nucleotides agree with TRBD2. Germline assignment: CDR1 SGHAT and CDR2 FQNNGV. CDR3 length equals 20 residues. With V trimmed by 0 bases and J by 3 bases, 16 bases remained unmatched. The CDR3 spells CASSLDLFLRGGQVTDTQYF. The CDR3 coding sequence is TGTGCCAGCAGCTTAGATCTGTTTTTGCGGGGGGGCCAGGTTACAGATACGCAGTATTTT.

This clonotype has more than one count but fewer than ten. The chain combines TRBV5-1 with TRBJ2-6; TRBD2 matches 14 bases. The trim removed 3 bases at V and 1 base at J, leaving 3 bases unmatched. Germline CDR1 and CDR2: SGHRS and YFSETQ. This CDR3 spans 18 amino acids. In DNA, the CDR3 is TGCGCCAGCAGCTCGGGACTAGCGGGAGCTTCTGGGGCCAACGTCCTGACTTTC. Its protein is CASSSGLAGASGANVLTF.

This clonotype has only a few counts. V gene TRBV18 combines with J gene TRBJ2-7, with D maybe TRBD1 (6 bases). V was shortened by 2 bases and J by 1 base, with 12 bases between the two germline ends. CDR1 is KGHSH and CDR2 is LQKENI in the germline V gene. The CDR3 is 15 amino acids. The CDR3 nucleotides are TGTGCCAGCTCACCATACCATGGACAGTCCTACGAGCAGTACTTC. It codes for CASSPYHGQSYEQYF.